This T cell receptor (beta chain) was captured in a study of T cell responses to AZD1222 COVID-19 vaccine. Study overall: Some second doses came at about 4 weeks and others at about 12 weeks; these were pooled. The study's findings and limits: Baseline seropositivity characterized only 5 or 6 AZD1222 recipients.

Only in-frame clones appear in the TCRdb table, and some are missing; sequencing was by immunoSEQ multiplex PCR. The data contain 150,000 or so clones, roughly 87% of them singletons. Comments on this clone: The antigen remains unidentified.

This sequence was found in an adult in good health. Sequencing was performed on peripheral blood, taken on day 0 of AZD1222 vaccination.

CDR3 amino acids: CASSHGTSGRNQETQYF. CDR3 sequence (DNA): TGCGCCAGCAGCCACGGGACTAGCGGGAGGAACCAAGAGACCCAGTACTTC. The rearrangement links TRBV4-1 to TRBJ2-5; 15 bases map to TRBD2. V lost 3 bases, J lost 0 bases, and 2 bases stayed unmatched. Looked up from germline, CDR1 is MGHRA and CDR2 is YSYEKL. The CDR3 loop spans 17 amino acids.